A single sample is the source of the 13 T cell receptor beta chains below, sequenced in a study of T cell responses to AZD1222 COVID-19 vaccine. Measured with immunoSEQ multiplex PCR; TCRdb has only the in-frame clones, and not every one. The sample comprises under 200,000 clones, around 87% of which are singletons, and over 4% rests with the top ten. The source was peripheral blood, collected 28 days after the second AZD1222 dose. The receptor set was obtained from an adult who received the AZD1222 COVID-19 vaccine.

J is TRBJ2-6 and V is TRBV5-7, with D perhaps matching TRBD1 (5 bases). TRBV5-7 is classed as an ORF, of uncertain function. This CDR3 has 17 amino acids. V was shortened by 3 bases and J by 0 bases, with 13 bases between the two germline ends. The CDR3 DNA follows: TGTGCCAGCAGCTGGGGCAGACCAAACTCTGGGGCCAACGTCCTGACTTTC. The encoded protein is CASSWGRPNSGANVLTF.

The CDR3 DNA is TGTGCCAGCAGTGAAAGTTTAGCGGGGGGGGCAGATACGCAGTATTTT. It codes for CASSESLAGGADTQYF. The J gene is TRBJ2-3, the V gene TRBV6-1; 11 bases fit TRBD2. The germline gives CDR1 MNHNS, CDR2 SASEGT. The CDR3 is 16 amino acids. After removal of 2 bases from V and 4 bases from J, the junction contained 5 bases not matched to a gene.

This clone has only one observation. The chain has TRBV5-6 and TRBJ2-7, with D perhaps matching TRBD1 or TRBD2 (5 bases each). The CDR3 is 14 residues long. CDR1 is SGHDT, CDR2 YYEEEE, per germline. Trimming stripped 4 bases from V and 4 bases from J, with 15 bases between. DNA of the CDR3: TGTGCCAGCAGCGGACCCGGGACGCCTTACGAGCAGTACTTC. It translates to CASSGPGTPYEQYF. Combining the CDR3 with reference TRBV5-6 and TRBJ2-7 gives the whole variable domain DAGVTQSPTHLIKTRGQQVTLRCSPKSGHDTVSWYQQALGQGPQFIFQYYEEEERQRGNFPDRFSGHQFPNYSSELNVNALLLGDSALYLCASSGPGTPYEQYFGPGTRLTVT.

The J gene is TRBJ1-1, the V gene TRBV6-1, with TRBD1 matching 9 bases. CDR1 is MNHNS, CDR2 SASEGT, per germline. This CDR3 region has 16 residues. Germline trimming cut 4 bases from V and 1 base from J; bases unmatched to any gene: 7. The CDR3 is CASSGRPGQGNTEAFF. In DNA form, the CDR3 reads TGTGCCAGCAGTGGAAGGCCGGGACAGGGGAACACTGAAGCTTTCTTT.

The CDR3 DNA is TGTGCCAGCAGCCCCCAGCGGGGAGCCGGGGAGCTGTTTTTT. Amino acid sequence: CASSPQRGAGELFF. V usage is TRBV2 and J usage is TRBJ2-2; 7 bases align to TRBD2. The V and J ends lost 6 bases and 6 bases, in that order; junction bases with no gene match: 7. CDR1 is SNHLY and CDR2 is FYNNEI in the germline V gene. The CDR3 is 14 residues long.

V usage is TRBV10-2 and J usage is TRBJ2-7, with TRBD2 identical over 7 bases. J was trimmed by 2 bases and V by 2 bases; bases with no gene match: 9. This CDR3 spans 16 amino acids. Germline CDR1 reads WSHSY; CDR2 reads SAAADI. The DNA of the CDR3 is TGCGCCAGCAGTGAGAGGAAGCGGGGCGAAACCTACGAGCAGTACTTC. It encodes CASSERKRGETYEQYF.

The V gene is TRBV6-1, the J gene TRBJ1-6; unclear D gene. The germline V gene encodes CDR1 MNHNS and CDR2 SASEGT. The CDR3 sequence is 13 residues long. The V gene lost 1 base and the J gene lost 10 bases, with 8 bases spanning the gap. CDR3 sequence: CASSEVGHSPLHF. As DNA, the CDR3 is TGTGCCAGCAGTGAAGTCGGCCACTCACCCCTCCACTTT.

This chain joins TRBV19 and TRBJ1-6; D is ambiguous. The CDR3 consists of 13 residues. The germline gives CDR1 LNHDA, CDR2 SQIVND (reference sequence). The V and J ends lost 5 bases and 7 bases respectively, with 9 bases between them. DNA of the CDR3: TGTGCCAGTAGTGGCCCTGGCAATTCACCCCTCCACTTT. This sequence encodes CASSGPGNSPLHF.

The chain is built from TRBV4-3 and TRBJ1-2; no clear D gene. The CDR3 spans 14 residues. The V and J ends lost 0 bases and 3 bases respectively, with 8 bases between them. Per the germline V gene, CDR1 is LGHNA and CDR2 is YSLEER. CDR3 bases: TGCGCCAGCAGCCAAGATGCGGACCACTATGGCTACACCTTC. Translating it yields CASSQDADHYGYTF.

CDR3 bases: TGTGCCTGGAGTAAGAGGGTCCACGAGCAGTACTTC. It encodes CAWSKRVHEQYF. V and J are TRBV30 and TRBJ2-7, with D possibly TRBD2 on 5 matching bases. The V end lost 2 bases, the J end lost 5 bases, and 10 bases lay between the germline ends. This CDR3 contains 12 residues. Germline V gene sequence: CDR1 GTSNPN, CDR2 SVGIG (reference sequence).

The rearrangement links TRBV5-1 to TRBJ1-1; TRBD1 matches at 10 bases. The CDR3 has 17 amino acids. The V gene's germline CDR1 is SGHRS and CDR2 YFSETQ. Trimming at V came to 3 bases and at J to 0 bases, leaving 8 bases not matched to a gene. CDR3 amino acids: CASSWRQGAFMNTEAFF. CDR3 DNA sequence: TGCGCCAGCAGCTGGCGACAGGGGGCCTTCATGAACACTGAAGCTTTCTTT.

The V call is TRBV6-5, the J call TRBJ2-7; D ambiguous. CDR1 MNHEY and CDR2 SVGAGI come from the germline V gene. Trimming pared 10 bases from V and 1 base from J, leaving 17 bases between. This CDR3 has 14 amino acids. The CDR3 region has the DNA TGTGCCACCCAACCGCGACAACTTTCCTACGAGCAGTACTTC. Translated, it gives CATQPRQLSYEQYF.

The chain carries TRBV7-2 and TRBJ2-1, with 11 bases fitting TRBD2. Germline CDR1 is SGHTA and CDR2 is FQGNSA. The junction had 4 bases not matched to a gene; V was cut back by 5 bases and J by 4 bases. This CDR3 is built from 15 residues. The DNA for the CDR3 is TGTGCCAGCAGCGCCACTAGCGGGGGTTACAATGAGCAGTTCTTC. It encodes CASSATSGGYNEQFF.